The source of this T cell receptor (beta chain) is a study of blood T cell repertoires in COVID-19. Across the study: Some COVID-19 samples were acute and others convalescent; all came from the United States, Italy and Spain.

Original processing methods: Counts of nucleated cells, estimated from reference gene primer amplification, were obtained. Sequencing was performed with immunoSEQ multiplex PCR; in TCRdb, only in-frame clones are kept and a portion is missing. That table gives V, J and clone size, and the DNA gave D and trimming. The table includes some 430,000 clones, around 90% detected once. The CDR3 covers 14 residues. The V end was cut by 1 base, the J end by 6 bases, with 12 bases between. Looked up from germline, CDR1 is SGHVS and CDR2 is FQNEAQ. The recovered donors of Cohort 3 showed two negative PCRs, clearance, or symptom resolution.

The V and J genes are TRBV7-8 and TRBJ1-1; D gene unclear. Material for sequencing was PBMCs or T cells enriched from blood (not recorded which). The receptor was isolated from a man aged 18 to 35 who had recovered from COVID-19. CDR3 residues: CASSLEDNFSEAFF. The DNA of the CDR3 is TGTGCCAGCAGCTTAGAAGACAATTTCTCTGAAGCTTTCTTT.